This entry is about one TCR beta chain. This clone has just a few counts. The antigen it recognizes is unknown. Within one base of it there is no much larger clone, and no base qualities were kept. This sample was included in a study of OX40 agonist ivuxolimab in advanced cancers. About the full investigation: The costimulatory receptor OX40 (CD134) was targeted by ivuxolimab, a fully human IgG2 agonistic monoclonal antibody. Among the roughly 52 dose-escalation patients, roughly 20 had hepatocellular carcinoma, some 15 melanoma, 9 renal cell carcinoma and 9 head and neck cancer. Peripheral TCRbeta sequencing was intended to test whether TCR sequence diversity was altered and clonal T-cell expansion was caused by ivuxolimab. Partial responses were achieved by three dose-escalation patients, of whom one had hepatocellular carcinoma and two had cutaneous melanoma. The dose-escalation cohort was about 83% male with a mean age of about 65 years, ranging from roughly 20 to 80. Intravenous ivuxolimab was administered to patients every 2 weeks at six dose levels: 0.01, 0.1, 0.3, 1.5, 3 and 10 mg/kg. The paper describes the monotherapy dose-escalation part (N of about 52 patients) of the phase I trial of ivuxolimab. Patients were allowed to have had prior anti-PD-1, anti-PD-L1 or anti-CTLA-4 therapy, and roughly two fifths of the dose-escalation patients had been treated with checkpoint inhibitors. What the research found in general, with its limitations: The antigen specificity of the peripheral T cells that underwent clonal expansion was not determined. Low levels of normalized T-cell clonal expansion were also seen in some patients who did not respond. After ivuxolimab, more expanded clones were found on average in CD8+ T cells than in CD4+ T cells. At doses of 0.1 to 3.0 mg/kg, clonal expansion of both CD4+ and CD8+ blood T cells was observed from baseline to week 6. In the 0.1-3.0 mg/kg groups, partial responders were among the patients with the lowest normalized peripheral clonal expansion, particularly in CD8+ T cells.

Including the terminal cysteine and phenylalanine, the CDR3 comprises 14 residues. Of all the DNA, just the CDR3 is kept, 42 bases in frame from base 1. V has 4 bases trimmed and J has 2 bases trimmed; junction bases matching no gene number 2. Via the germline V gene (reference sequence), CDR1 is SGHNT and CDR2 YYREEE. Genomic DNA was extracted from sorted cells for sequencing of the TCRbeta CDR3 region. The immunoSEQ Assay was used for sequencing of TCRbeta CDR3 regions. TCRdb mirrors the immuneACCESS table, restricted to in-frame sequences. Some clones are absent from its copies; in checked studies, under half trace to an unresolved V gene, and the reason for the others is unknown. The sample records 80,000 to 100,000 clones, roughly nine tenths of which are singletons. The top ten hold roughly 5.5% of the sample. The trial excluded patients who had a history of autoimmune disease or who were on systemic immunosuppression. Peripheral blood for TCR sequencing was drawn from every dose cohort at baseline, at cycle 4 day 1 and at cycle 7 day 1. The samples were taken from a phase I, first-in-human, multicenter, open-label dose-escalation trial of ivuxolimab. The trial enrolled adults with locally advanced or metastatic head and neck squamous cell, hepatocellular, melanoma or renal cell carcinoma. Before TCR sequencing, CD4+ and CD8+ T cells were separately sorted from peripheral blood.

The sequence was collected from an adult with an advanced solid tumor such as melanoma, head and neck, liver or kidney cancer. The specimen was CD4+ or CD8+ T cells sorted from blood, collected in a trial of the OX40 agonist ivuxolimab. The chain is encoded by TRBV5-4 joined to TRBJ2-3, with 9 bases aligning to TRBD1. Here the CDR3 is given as CASSLQGATDTQYF. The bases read TGTGCCAGCAGCCTACAGGGGGCCACAGATACGCAGTATTTT.